This T cell receptor beta chain was found in a study of T cells in Graves' hyperthyroidism and ophthalmopathy (dated by TCRdb to 2018 to 2020). For the study in its entirety: Peripheral blood samples were taken at the time of initial diagnosis, prior to any treatment. The 100 discovery patients were randomly split 7:3 into training and test sets. The paper reports TCR Vbeta CDR3 sequencing of roughly 140 peripheral blood samples: some 41 ophthalmopathy, roughly 74 hyperthyroidism and roughly 17 progressor patients. Thyroid tissue and blood T-cell repertoires from several Graves' hyperthyroidism patients were also compared in the study. Following sampling, methimazole starting at 30 mg daily was given to hyperthyroidism patients, and high-dose intravenous methylprednisolone was given to ophthalmopathy patients. Prospective prediction of ophthalmopathy was tested in an independent validation cohort of approximately 19 hyperthyroidism patients and 17 patients who later progressed to ophthalmopathy. To identify TCR V-J signatures that set the groups apart, the researchers used a discovery cohort of about a hundred patients, made up of 43 with Graves' ophthalmopathy and some 55 with stable Graves' hyperthyroidism.

Amplification of TCR beta CDR3 regions was carried out from RNA transcripts. The TCR CDR3 was subjected to a first round of RT-PCR using the HTBI primer set and the Qiagen OneStep RT-PCR kit. Libraries were constructed in a second round of multiplex PCR, after which size selection and purification were carried out. Sequencing of the libraries was done on an Illumina HiSeq2000 using paired-end 100 bp reads. The authors' analysis ran thus. SOAPnuke was used to process the raw data, throwing out any read that contained adapters or uncalled bases, had a mean Phred below 15, or lacked an exact constant-primer or identifier match. High-quality paired reads were merged using COPE v1.2.5, and each unique nucleotide sequence was defined as a clonotype. MiTCR v1.1 was used to align the clonotypes against IMGT TRBV, TRBD and TRBJ reference segments. Only V-J combinations with frequency above 0.0001, covering about 99% of repertoires, were analysed. The TCS score was defined as F50 (clonal expansion) divided by E x V (chaos), with BLOSUM62-based TCRdist calculated between CDR3 peptides within each V-J. Welch's t-statistics and random forest reduced fewer than 600 V-J features to 13, which were used in a naive Bayes classifier (R e1071). TCRdb redid the processing of the public reads, applying fastp at Q25 and MiXCR, and retained in-frame beta chains. Rows with one shared CDR3 protein collapse into an entry with the most common genes and DNA. TCRdb, not the authors, supplied the V and J calls. The sample data list about 360,000 distinct CDR3 sequences, and roughly an eighth of these were observed just once. Together, the top ten hold about 9.1% of the sample.

General conclusions and limits of the study: Sample size was not statistically predetermined, and investigators were not blinded to group allocation. A 13 V-J signature model separated ophthalmopathy from stable hyperthyroidism, with roughly 88% sensitivity and roughly 82% specificity in cross-validation and 80%/75% in testing. Blood samples also contained most of the expanded thyroid clonotypes (frequency above 0.001), which suggests that blood repertoires may reflect thyroid immune responses. In validation, the model predicted progression to ophthalmopathy with just under 71% sensitivity and approximately 72% specificity, a median of around six months before onset.

Graves' hyperthyroidism was defined as stable when no progression to ophthalmopathy occurred over 18 months of follow-up. Hyperthyroidism patients were newly diagnosed, with disease duration under 2 months, and aged 18 to 65 years. Exclusion was applied to patients with uncontrolled infections, other autoimmune diseases, pregnancy or lactation. Diagnoses were based on clinical symptoms, serum thyroxine and TRAb, thyroid ultrasound and orbital computed tomography. PBMCs were isolated from 10 ml of fresh peripheral blood by Ficoll-Paque density gradient centrifugation. Trizol reagent was used to extract total RNA, and RNA quality was then checked on an Agilent 2100 Bioanalyzer. The CDR3, cysteine through phenylalanine, is 14 amino acids long. Only CDR3 DNA is held: 42 bases, read in frame from base 1. The V and J ends are trimmed by 6 bases and 9 bases, leaving 18 bases between them. This clonotype was picked up many times. Its binding antigen is unknown. Base-call qualities are not available, and no considerably larger clone is one nucleotide away.

The specimen sequenced was blood. The clonotype originates from a woman younger than 30 with Graves' hyperthyroidism. The chain was built from TRBV12-3 or TRBV12-4 and TRBJ1-5, and the D gene may be TRBD1, 5 bases matching. DNA sequence: TGTGCCAGCAGCTACGGGACGGACGTTTGGCCCCAGCATTTT. Its protein is CASSYGTDVWPQHF.